This is a list of T cell receptor beta chains from one sample in a study of OX40 agonist ivuxolimab in advanced cancers. Assay: immunoSEQ multiplex PCR; the TCRdb copy retains only in-frame clones and omits some. The sample contains roughly 75,000 clones, 80% to 90% of which appear only once. The sequencing used CD4+ or CD8+ T cells sorted from blood, collected in a trial of the OX40 agonist ivuxolimab. The source is an adult with an advanced solid tumor such as melanoma, head and neck, liver or kidney cancer. The CDR3 runs from the conserved cysteine through the conserved F or W. The order of the fields is D gene, J gene, V gene, clone size, CDR3 DNA, CDR3 protein. The D gene is left open where the match is weak. The listing skips clone size in some rows; elsewhere it reads once, few, many or a size class.

d_gene: NA; j_gene: TRBJ1-2; v_gene: TRBV18; abundance: NA; CDR3nt: TGTGCCAGCTCACCCGTGGACACCTCAGATGGCTACACCTTC; CDR3aa: CASSPVDTSDGYTF
d_gene: NA; j_gene: TRBJ1-1; v_gene: TRBV19; abundance: NA; CDR3nt: TGTGCCAGTAGTATTGTTGGGGGAGTGAACACTGAAGCTTTCTTT; CDR3aa: CASSIVGGVNTEAFF
d_gene: TRBD2; j_gene: TRBJ2-1; v_gene: TRBV29-1; abundance: NA; CDR3nt: TGCAGCGTTGACGGGCTAGCGGGGATTAACAATGAGCAGTTCTTC; CDR3aa: CSVDGLAGINNEQFF
d_gene: TRBD1; j_gene: TRBJ1-5; v_gene: TRBV7-9; abundance: NA; CDR3nt: TGTGCCAGCAGCCGGGGGACAGGATACAATCAGCCCCAGCATTTT; CDR3aa: CASSRGTGYNQPQHF
d_gene: TRBD2; j_gene: TRBJ2-7; v_gene: TRBV4-1; abundance: NA; CDR3nt: TGCGCCAGCAGCCAAGATCTATCTAGCGGGGTGGCGTACGAGCAGTACTTC; CDR3aa: CASSQDLSSGVAYEQYF
d_gene: TRBD1; j_gene: TRBJ1-2; v_gene: TRBV5-4; abundance: NA; CDR3nt: TGTGCCAGCAGCTTGGGGGTGGGACAGGGGGAGCGGGATGGCTACACCTTC; CDR3aa: CASSLGVGQGERDGYTF
d_gene: TRBD1; j_gene: TRBJ2-2; v_gene: TRBV7-9; abundance: once; CDR3nt: TGTGCCAGCAGCCCCCTCGCGGGCCACAGGGGCGGGGAGCTGTTTTTT; CDR3aa: CASSPLAGHRGGELFF
d_gene: NA; j_gene: TRBJ1-5; v_gene: TRBV4-1; abundance: NA; CDR3nt: TGCGCCAGCAGCCAAGCACAGTCCAATCAGCCCCAGCATTTT; CDR3aa: CASSQAQSNQPQHF
d_gene: TRBD1; j_gene: TRBJ2-7; v_gene: TRBV5-1; abundance: few; CDR3nt: TGCGCCAGCAGCCTAGGGACAGGGACCTACGAGCAGTACTTC; CDR3aa: CASSLGTGTYEQYF
d_gene: NA; j_gene: TRBJ1-2; v_gene: TRBV6-5; abundance: NA; CDR3nt: TGTGCCAGCAAAGTAGGACCGAACTATGGCTACACCTTC; CDR3aa: CASKVGPNYGYTF
d_gene: NA; j_gene: TRBJ2-7; v_gene: TRBV5-4; abundance: NA; CDR3nt: TGTGCCAGCAGCTTGGAGAGGGGTACATCGTACGAGCAGTACTTC; CDR3aa: CASSLERGTSYEQYF
d_gene: NA; j_gene: TRBJ2-1; v_gene: TRBV19; abundance: NA; CDR3nt: TGTGCCAGTAGTCCGGGGGCCCATGAGCAGTTCTTC; CDR3aa: CASSPGAHEQFF
d_gene: NA; j_gene: TRBJ1-6; v_gene: TRBV6-5; abundance: NA; CDR3nt: TGTGCCAGCAGTCCCGGACAGAGCTATAATTCACCCCTCCACTTT; CDR3aa: CASSPGQSYNSPLHF
d_gene: NA; j_gene: TRBJ1-5; v_gene: TRBV27; abundance: NA; CDR3nt: TGTGCCAGCAGGATCTACAGCGCTAGCAATCAGCCCCAGCATTTT; CDR3aa: CASRIYSASNQPQHF
d_gene: TRBD1; j_gene: TRBJ1-4; v_gene: TRBV5-1; abundance: NA; CDR3nt: TGCGCCAGCAGCCCATTGACAGGGGGCTATGAAAAACTGTTTTTT; CDR3aa: CASSPLTGGYEKLFF
d_gene: NA; j_gene: TRBJ1-5; v_gene: TRBV29-1; abundance: NA; CDR3nt: TGCACCGCTGGGGGGGGCTGGCAGCCCCAGCATTTT; CDR3aa: CTAGGGWQPQHF
d_gene: NA; j_gene: TRBJ2-7; v_gene: TRBV5-6; abundance: NA; CDR3nt: TGTGCCAGCAGCCCAGTTTACAGCTACGAGCAGTACTTC; CDR3aa: CASSPVYSYEQYF
d_gene: NA; j_gene: TRBJ2-2; v_gene: TRBV9; abundance: NA; CDR3nt: TGTGCCAGCAGCGCCTGGGGAGAGGTGAACACCGGGGAGCTGTTTTTT; CDR3aa: CASSAWGEVNTGELFF
d_gene: NA; j_gene: TRBJ2-7; v_gene: TRBV7-9; abundance: once; CDR3nt: TGTGCCAGCAGCTCTTATTTGCAGGTCCAAGAGCAGTACTTC; CDR3aa: CASSSYLQVQEQYF
d_gene: NA; j_gene: TRBJ1-2; v_gene: TRBV27; abundance: NA; CDR3nt: TGTGCCAGCAGTTTATCGAATCCGGGGGCGCATGGCTACACCTTC; CDR3aa: CASSLSNPGAHGYTF
d_gene: NA; j_gene: TRBJ2-2; v_gene: TRBV11-2; abundance: NA; CDR3nt: TGTGCCAGCAGCTTGATCGTGGGAGCGAACACCGGGGAGCTGTTTTTT; CDR3aa: CASSLIVGANTGELFF
d_gene: NA; j_gene: TRBJ1-2; v_gene: TRBV4-1; abundance: NA; CDR3nt: TGCGCCAGCAGCCAAGATCAAGGTTCCGGCTATGGCTACACCTTC; CDR3aa: CASSQDQGSGYGYTF
d_gene: NA; j_gene: TRBJ2-1; v_gene: TRBV6-6; abundance: NA; CDR3nt: TGTGCCAGCAGGGGGCTCGACAATGAGCAGTTCTTC; CDR3aa: CASRGLDNEQFF